This T cell receptor beta chain was found in a study of blood T cell repertoires in COVID-19. Using immunoSEQ multiplex PCR, the repertoire was profiled, and TCRdb retains in-frame clones only, with some absent. Of approximately 240,000 clones in the sample, around nine tenths were seen once. The CDR3 sequence is 15 residues long. Germline CDR1 reads LNHDA; CDR2 reads SQIVND (reference sequence). Unmatched junction bases numbered 6, after V lost 4 bases and J lost 4 bases. This receptor was taken from a woman aged 40 to 50 who had recovered from COVID-19. The sample was peripheral blood. This rearrangement joins TRBV19 to TRBJ2-7; 11 nucleotides agree with TRBD1. The CDR3 DNA follows: TGTGCCAGTAGTAAAGGGACAGGGGGACTATACGAGCAGTACTTC. Translated: CASSKGTGGLYEQYF.